Included here is one T cell receptor beta chain sequence, with context. These data originate in a study of blood T cell repertoires in COVID-19. Trimming removed 4 bases at V and 6 bases at J, with 16 bases between. CDR1 MNHEY and CDR2 SVGAGI come from the germline V gene. The CDR3 is 15 amino acids. The protocol was immunoSEQ multiplex PCR, while the TCRdb copy is restricted to in-frame clones and leaves out a portion. The sample shows 210,000 or so clones, roughly 82% of them seen only once. The chain couples TRBV6-5 to TRBJ1-5; D not certain. The clonotype comes from a woman between 40 and 55 years old with acute or convalescent COVID-19. Sequenced: peripheral blood. In DNA form, the CDR3 reads TGTGCCAGCAGTTTTGGGAGGAGGAAGGGTCAGCCCCAGCATTTT. Amino acid sequence: CASSFGRRKGQPQHF.